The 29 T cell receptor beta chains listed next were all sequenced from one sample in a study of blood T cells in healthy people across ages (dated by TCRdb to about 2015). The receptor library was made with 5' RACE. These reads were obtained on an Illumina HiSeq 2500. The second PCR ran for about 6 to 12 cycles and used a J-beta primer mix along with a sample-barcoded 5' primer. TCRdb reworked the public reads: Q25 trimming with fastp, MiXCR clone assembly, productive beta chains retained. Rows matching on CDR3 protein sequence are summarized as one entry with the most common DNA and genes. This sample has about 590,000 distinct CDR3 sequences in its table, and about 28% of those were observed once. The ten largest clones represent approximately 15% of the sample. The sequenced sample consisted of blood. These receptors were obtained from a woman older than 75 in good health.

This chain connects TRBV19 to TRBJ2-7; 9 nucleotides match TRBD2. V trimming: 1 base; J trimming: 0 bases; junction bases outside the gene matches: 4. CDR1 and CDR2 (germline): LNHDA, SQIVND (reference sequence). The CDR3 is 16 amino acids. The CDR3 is CASSIGLAASSYEQYF. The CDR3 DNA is TGTGCCAGTAGTATAGGACTAGCGGCGAGCTCCTACGAGCAGTACTTC. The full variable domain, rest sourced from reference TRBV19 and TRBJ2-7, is DGGITQSPKYLFRKEGQNVTLSCEQNLNHDAMYWYRQDPGQGLRLIYYSQIVNDFQKGDIAEGYSVSREKKESFPLTVTSAQKNPTAFYLCASSIGLAASSYEQYFGPGTRLTVT.

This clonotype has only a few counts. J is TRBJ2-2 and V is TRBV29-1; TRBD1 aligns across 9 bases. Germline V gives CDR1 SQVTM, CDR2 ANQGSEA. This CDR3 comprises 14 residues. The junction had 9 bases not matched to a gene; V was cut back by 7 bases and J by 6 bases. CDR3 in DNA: TGCAGCGCAACCGGGACAGGGATCCCCGGGGAGCTGTTTTTT. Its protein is CSATGTGIPGELFF.

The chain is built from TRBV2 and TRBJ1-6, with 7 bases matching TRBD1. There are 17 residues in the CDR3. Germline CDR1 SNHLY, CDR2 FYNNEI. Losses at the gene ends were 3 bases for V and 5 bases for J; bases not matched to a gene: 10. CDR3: CASSERRQGENNSPLHF. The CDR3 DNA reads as TGTGCCAGCAGTGAGAGGAGACAGGGCGAAAATAATTCACCCCTCCACTTT. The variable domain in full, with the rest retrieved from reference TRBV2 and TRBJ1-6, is EPEVTQTPSHQVTQMGQEVILRCVPISNHLYFYWYRQILGQKVEFLVSFYNNEISEKSEIFDDQFSVERPDGSNFTLKIRSTKLEDSAMYFCASSERRQGENNSPLHFGNGTRLTVT.

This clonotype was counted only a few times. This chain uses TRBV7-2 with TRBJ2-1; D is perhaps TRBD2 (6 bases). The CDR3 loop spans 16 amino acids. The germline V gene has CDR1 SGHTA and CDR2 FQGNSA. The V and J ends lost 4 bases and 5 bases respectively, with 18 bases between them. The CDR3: CASSSREGRIHNEQFF. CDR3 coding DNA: TGTGCCAGCAGCTCCCGTGAGGGGAGGATCCACAATGAGCAGTTCTTC.

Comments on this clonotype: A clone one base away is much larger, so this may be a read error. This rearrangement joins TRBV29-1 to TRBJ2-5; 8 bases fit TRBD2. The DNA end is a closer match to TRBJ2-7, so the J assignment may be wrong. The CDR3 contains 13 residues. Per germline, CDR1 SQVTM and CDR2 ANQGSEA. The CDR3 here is CSVREGIGREQYF. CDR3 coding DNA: TGCAGCGTTCGGGAGGGTATCGGGCGCGAGCAGTACTTC.

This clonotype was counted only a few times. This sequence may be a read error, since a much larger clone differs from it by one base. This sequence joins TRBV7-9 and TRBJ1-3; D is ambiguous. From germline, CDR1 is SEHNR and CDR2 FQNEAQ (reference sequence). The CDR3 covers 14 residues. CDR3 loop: CASSPEALRNTVYF. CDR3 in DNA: TGTGCCAGCAGCCCAGAAGCCCTCAGAAACACCGTATATTTT.

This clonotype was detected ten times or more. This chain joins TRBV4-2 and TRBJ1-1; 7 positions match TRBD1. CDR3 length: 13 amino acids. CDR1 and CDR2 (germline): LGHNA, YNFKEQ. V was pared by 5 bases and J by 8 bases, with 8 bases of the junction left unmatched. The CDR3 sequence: CASSSQGILEAFF. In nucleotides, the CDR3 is TGTGCCAGCAGCTCACAGGGGATCCTGGAAGCTTTCTTT.

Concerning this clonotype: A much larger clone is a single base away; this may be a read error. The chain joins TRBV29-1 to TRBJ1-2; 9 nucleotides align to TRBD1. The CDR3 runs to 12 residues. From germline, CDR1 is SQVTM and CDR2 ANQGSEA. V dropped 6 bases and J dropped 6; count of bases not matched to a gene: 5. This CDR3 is CSVGGQGHGYTF. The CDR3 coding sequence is TGCAGCGTGGGAGGACAGGGGCATGGCTACACCTTC.

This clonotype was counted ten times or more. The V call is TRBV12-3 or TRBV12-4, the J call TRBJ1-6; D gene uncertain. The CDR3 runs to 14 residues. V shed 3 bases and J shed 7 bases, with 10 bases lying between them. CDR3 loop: CASSLTGQNSPLHF. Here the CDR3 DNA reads TGTGCCAGCAGTTTGACTGGTCAAAATTCACCCCTCCACTTT.

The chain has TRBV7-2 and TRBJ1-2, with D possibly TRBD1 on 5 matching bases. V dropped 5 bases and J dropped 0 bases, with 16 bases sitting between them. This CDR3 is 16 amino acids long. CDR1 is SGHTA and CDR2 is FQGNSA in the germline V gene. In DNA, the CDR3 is TGTGCCAGCAGCAAAACCGGGACGGAAGCTAACTATGGCTACACCTTC. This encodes CASSKTGTEANYGYTF.

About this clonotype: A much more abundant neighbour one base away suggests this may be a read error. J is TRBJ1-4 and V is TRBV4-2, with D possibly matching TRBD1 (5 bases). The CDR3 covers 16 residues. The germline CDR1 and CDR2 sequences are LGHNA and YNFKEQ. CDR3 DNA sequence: TGTGCCGGCAGCCAAGAAGGGACGGCAACTAATGAAAAACTGTTTTTT. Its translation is CAGSQEGTATNEKLFF.

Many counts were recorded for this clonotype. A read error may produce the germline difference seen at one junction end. CDR3 DNA: TGTGCCAGCAGTTCCCGGGACAGGGTCCAAGAGACCCAGTACTTC. Its protein product is CASSSRDRVQETQYF. The chain links TRBV5-1 to TRBJ2-5, with TRBD1 matching 9 bases. The germline V gene encodes CDR1 SGHRS and CDR2 YFSETQ. The CDR3 sequence is 15 residues long.

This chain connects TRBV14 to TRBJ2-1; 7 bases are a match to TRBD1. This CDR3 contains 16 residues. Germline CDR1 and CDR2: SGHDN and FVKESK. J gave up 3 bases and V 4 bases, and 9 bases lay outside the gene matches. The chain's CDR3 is CASSRELGGLYNEQFF. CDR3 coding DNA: TGTGCCAGCAGCCGGGAGCTAGGGGGCCTCTACAATGAGCAGTTCTTC.

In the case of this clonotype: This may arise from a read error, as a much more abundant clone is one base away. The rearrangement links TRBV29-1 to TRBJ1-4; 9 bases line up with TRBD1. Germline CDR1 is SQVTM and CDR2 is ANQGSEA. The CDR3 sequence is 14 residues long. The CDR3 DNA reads TGCAGCGTGGGAACAGGGGGCACTAATGAAAAACGGTTTTTT. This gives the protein CSVGTGGTNEKRFF. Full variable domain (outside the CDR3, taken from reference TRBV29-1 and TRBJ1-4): SAVISQKPSRDICQRGTSLTIQCQVDSQVTMMFWYRQQPGQSLTLIATANQGSEATYESGFVIDKFPISRPNLTFSTLTVSNMSPEDSSIYLCSVGTGGTNEKRFFGSGTQLSVL.

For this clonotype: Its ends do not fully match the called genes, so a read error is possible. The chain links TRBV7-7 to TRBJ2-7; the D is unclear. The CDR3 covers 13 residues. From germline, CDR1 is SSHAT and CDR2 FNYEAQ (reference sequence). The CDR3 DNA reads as TGTGCTAGCAGCCAGATCGGTTACAATGAGCGGTACTTC. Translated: CASSQIGYNERYF.

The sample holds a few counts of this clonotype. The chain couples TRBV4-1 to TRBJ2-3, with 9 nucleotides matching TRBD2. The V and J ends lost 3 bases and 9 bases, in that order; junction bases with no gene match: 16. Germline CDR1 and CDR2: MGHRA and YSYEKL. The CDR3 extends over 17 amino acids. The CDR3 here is CASSQPRLAARSRTQYF. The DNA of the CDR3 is TGCGCCAGCAGCCAGCCCCGACTAGCGGCTCGTTCGAGGACGCAGTATTTT.

The CDR3 DNA reads as TGCAGCGTTGAGGCTGGGGATTCTAACTATGGCTACACCTTC. It encodes CSVEAGDSNYGYTF. This chain uses TRBV29-1 with TRBJ1-2; no firm D call. The CDR3 is made up of 14 amino acids. Trimming stripped 3 bases from V and 0 bases from J, with 11 bases between. Germline lookup yields CDR1 SQVTM and CDR2 ANQGSEA.

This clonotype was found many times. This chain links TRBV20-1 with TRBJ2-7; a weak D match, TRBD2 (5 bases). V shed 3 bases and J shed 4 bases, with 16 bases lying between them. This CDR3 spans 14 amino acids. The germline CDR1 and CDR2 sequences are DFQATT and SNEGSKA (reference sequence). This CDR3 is CSASAAGWTYEQYF. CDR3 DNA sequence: TGCAGTGCTAGTGCGGCAGGATGGACTTACGAGCAGTACTTC.

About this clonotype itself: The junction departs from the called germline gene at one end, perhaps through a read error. The CDR3 sequence: CVSSLASGVWEQFF. As DNA, the CDR3 is TGTGTCAGCAGCTTAGCCTCGGGTGTTTGGGAGCAGTTCTTC. V gene TRBV7-9 combines with J gene TRBJ2-1; no definite D call. The CDR3 has 14 amino acids. Per germline, CDR1 SEHNR and CDR2 FQNEAQ (reference sequence).

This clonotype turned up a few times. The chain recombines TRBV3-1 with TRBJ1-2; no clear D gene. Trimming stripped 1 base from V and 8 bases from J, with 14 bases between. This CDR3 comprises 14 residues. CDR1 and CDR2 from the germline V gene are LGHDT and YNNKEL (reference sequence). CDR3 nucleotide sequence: TGTGCCAGCAGCCAAGTAGAGGGCTTGAGAGGCTACACCTTC. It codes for CASSQVEGLRGYTF.

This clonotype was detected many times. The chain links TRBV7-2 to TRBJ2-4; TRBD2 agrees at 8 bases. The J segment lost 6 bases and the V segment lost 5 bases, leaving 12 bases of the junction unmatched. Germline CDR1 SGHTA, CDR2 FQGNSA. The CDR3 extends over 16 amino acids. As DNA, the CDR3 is TGTGCCAGCAGCCAGGATGGGGCGGGGGGAACAAACATTCAGTACTTC. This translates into CASSQDGAGGTNIQYF. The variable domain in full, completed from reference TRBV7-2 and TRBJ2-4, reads GAGVSQSPSNKVTEKGKDVELRCDPISGHTALYWYRQSLGQGLEFLIYFQGNSAPDKSGLPSDRFSAERTGGSVSTLTIQRTQQEDSAVYLCASSQDGAGGTNIQYFGAGTRLSVL.

The CDR3 loop reads CASSTRQRQNTEAFF. The CDR3 coding sequence is TGTGCCAGCTCGACCCGACAGAGACAGAACACTGAAGCTTTCTTT. J is TRBJ1-1 and V is TRBV18, with D possibly being TRBD1 (5 bases). This CDR3 region has 15 residues. The V gene lost 6 bases and the J gene lost 1 base, with 15 bases spanning the gap. Germline V gene lookup returns CDR1 KGHSH and CDR2 LQKENI.

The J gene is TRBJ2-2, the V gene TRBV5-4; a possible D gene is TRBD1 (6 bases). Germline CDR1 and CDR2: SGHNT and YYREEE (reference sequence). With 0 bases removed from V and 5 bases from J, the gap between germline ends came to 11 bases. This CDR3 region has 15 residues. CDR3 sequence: CASSLAGQRTGELFF. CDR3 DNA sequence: TGTGCCAGCAGCTTGGCAGGACAGCGGACCGGGGAGCTGTTTTTT.

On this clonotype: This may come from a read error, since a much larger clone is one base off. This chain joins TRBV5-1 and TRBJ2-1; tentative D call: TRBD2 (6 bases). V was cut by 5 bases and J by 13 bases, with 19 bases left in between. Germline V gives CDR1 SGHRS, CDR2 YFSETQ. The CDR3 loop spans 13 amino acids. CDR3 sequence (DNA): TGCGCCAGCAGGCCCGGGACTCAAGAGACCCAGTTCTTC. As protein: CASRPGTQETQFF.

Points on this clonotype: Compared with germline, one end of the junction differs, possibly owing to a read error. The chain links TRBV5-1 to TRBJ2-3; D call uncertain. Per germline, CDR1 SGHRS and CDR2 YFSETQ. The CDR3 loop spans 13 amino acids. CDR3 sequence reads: CANSFGSTDTQYF. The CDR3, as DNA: TGCGCCAACAGCTTCGGGAGCACAGATACGCAGTATTTT. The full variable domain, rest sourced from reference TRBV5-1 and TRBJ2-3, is KAGVTQTPRYLIKTRGQQVTLSCSPISGHRSVSWYQQTPGQGLQFLFEYFSETQRNKGNFPGRFSGRQFSNSRSEMNVSTLELGDSALYLCANSFGSTDTQYFGPGTRLTVL.

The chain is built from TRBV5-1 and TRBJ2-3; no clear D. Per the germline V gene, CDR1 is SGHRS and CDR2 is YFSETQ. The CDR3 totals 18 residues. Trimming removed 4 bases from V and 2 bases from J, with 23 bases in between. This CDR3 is CASSPIRPLEFDTDTQYF. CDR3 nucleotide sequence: TGCGCCAGCAGCCCCATAAGGCCCCTAGAGTTTGACACAGATACGCAGTATTTT.

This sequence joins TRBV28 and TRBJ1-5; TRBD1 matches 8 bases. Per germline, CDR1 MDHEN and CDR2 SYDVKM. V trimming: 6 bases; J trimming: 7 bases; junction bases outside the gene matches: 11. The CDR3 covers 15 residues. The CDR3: CASRNRDRFGQPQHF. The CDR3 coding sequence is TGTGCCAGCAGGAACCGGGACAGGTTTGGGCAGCCCCAGCATTTT.

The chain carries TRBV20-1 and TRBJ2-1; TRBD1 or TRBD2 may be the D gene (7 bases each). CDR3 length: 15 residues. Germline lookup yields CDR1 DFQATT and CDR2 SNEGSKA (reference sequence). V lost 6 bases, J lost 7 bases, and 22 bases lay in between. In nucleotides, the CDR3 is TGCAGTGCCCTCCAGGGGGGCGGGAGAGGTAATGAGCAGTTCTTC. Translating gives CSALQGGGRGNEQFF.

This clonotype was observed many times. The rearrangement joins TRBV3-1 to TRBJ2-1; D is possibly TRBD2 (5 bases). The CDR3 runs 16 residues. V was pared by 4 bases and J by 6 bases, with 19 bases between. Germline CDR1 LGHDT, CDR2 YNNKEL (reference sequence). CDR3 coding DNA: TGTGCCAGCAGCCCCGGGGTGTGGGTTGGGAGCAATGAGCAGTTCTTC. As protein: CASSPGVWVGSNEQFF.